Below are 5 T cell receptor beta chains sequenced from a single sample in a study of spatial heterogeneity in lung cancer. Described time point: sample taken at primary tumor resection. Each CDR3 protein is one row after TCRdb ran MiXCR on the 5' RACE reads. The sample holds 43,000 or so distinct CDR3 sequences, approximately 6.3% seen once. The sequences come from PBMCs, collected at surgery. The receptors were gathered from a female donor with early-stage non-small cell lung cancer.

This clonotype occurred a few times. The gene calls are TRBV18 and TRBJ2-3; 9 bases agree with TRBD2. The CDR3 spans 17 residues. The ends lost 5 bases at V and 0 bases at J; junction bases unmatched: 9. Germline CDR1 KGHSH, CDR2 LQKENI. The CDR3 DNA reads TGTGCCAGCTCAGCCTCTGGCGGGGGGGCTAGCACAGATACGCAGTATTTT. This encodes CASSASGGGASTDTQYF. The entire variable domain, with the rest obtained from reference TRBV18 and TRBJ2-3, is as follows: NAGVMQNPRHLVRRRGQEARLRCSPMKGHSHVYWYRQLPEEGLKFMVYLQKENIIDESGMPKERFSAEFPKEGPSILRIQQVVRGDSAAYFCASSASGGGASTDTQYFGPGTRLTVL.

This clonotype has at least ten counts. V and J are TRBV11-2 and TRBJ2-1; D might be TRBD2 (6 bases). V gave up 4 bases and J gave up 8 bases, with 12 bases separating them. CDR3 length: 13 amino acids. Germline V gene data show CDR1 as SGHAT and CDR2 as FQNNGV. This chain's CDR3 is CASSSPVADEQFF. The DNA of the CDR3 is TGTGCCAGCAGCTCCCCAGTAGCGGATGAGCAGTTCTTC.

The chain couples TRBV19 to TRBJ1-1; no clear D. Germline assignment: CDR1 LNHDA and CDR2 SQIVND (reference sequence). The CDR3 is made up of 14 amino acids. V was clipped by 1 base and J by 4 bases, with 10 bases between them. The CDR3 DNA follows: TGTGCCAGTAGTATAGGGGCTTCGACCACTGAAGCTTTCTTT. Residues: CASSIGASTTEAFF.

This clonotype was seen at least ten times. The chain carries TRBV18 and TRBJ1-5; the D gene is possibly TRBD1 (6 bases). The CDR3 is 14 amino acids. Germline V lookup: CDR1 KGHSH, CDR2 LQKENI. The germline V and J ends were trimmed by 3 bases and 5 bases, with 11 bases remaining between them. In DNA form, the CDR3 reads TGTGCCAGCTCACCCGCGGGGGGCGATCAGCCCCAGCATTTT. Protein: CASSPAGGDQPQHF.

Concerning this clonotype itself: A clone one base away is much larger, so this may be a read error. This chain uses TRBV6-5 with TRBJ1-4; no reliable D call. The CDR3 is made up of 14 amino acids. Germline V gene lookup returns CDR1 MNHEY and CDR2 SVGAGI. With 10 bases removed from V and 7 bases from J, the gap between germline ends came to 19 bases. CDR3 coding DNA: TGTGCCAACACCCGACTCATGGGAGGTGAAAAACTGTTTTTT. Its protein is CANTRLMGGEKLFF.